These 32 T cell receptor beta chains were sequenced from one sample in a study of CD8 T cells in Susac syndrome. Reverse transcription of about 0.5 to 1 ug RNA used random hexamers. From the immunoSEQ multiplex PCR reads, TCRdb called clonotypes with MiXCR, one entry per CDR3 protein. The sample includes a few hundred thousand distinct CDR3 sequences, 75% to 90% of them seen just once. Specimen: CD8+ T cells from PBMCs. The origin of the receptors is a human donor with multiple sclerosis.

DNA of the CDR3: TGCGCCAGCAGCCCCGCTCTCCAGGGGGCGGACTACGAGCAGTACTTC. Translation gives CASSPALQGADYEQYF. This chain uses TRBV4-1 with TRBJ2-7, with TRBD1 matching over 8 bases. V trimming: 4 bases; J trimming: 3 bases; junction bases outside the gene matches: 11. The CDR3 is made up of 16 amino acids. Looked up from germline, CDR1 is MGHRA and CDR2 is YSYEKL.

The CDR3 DNA reads TGCGCCAGCAGTGTTGAGGGGAGAGGGCAGTATTTT. Translated, it gives CASSVEGRGQYF. This sequence joins TRBV10-2 and TRBJ2-3, with D tentatively TRBD1 or TRBD2 (5 bases each). From germline, CDR1 is WSHSY and CDR2 SAAADI. V shed 4 bases and J shed 11 bases, with 13 bases lying between them. The CDR3 has 12 amino acids.

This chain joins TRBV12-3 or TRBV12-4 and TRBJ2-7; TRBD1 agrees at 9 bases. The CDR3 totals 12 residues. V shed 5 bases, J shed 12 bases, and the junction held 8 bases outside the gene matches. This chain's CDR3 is CASSPTGTGSYF. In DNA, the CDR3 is TGTGCCAGCAGTCCGACCGGGACAGGGTCGTACTTC.

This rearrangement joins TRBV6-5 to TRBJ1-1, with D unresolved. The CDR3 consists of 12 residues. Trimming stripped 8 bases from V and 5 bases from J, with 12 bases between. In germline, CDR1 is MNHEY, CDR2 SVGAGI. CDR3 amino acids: CASGAGRTEAFF. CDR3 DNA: TGTGCCAGCGGAGCCGGGAGGACTGAAGCTTTCTTT.

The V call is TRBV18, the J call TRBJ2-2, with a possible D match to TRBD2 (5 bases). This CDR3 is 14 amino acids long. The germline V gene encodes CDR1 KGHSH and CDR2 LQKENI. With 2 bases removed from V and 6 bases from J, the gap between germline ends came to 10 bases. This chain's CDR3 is CASSPFSGSGELFF. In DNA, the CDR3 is TGTGCCAGCTCACCATTCAGCGGCTCCGGGGAGCTGTTTTTT.

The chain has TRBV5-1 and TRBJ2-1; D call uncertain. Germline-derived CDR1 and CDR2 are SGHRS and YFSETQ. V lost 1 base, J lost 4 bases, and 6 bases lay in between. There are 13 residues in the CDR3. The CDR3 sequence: CASSLHGYNEQFF. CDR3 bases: TGCGCCAGCAGCTTGCATGGTTACAATGAGCAGTTCTTC.

In DNA, the CDR3 is TGTGCCAGCAGGCTCGAGGGGCAGGCCTACGAGCAGTACTTC. Its translation: CASRLEGQAYEQYF. The chain employs TRBV12-3 or TRBV12-4 and TRBJ2-7; D possibly uses TRBD1 or TRBD2 (5 bases each). This CDR3 has 14 amino acids. Trimming shortened V by 6 bases and J by 2 bases, and 14 bases separated the two germline ends.

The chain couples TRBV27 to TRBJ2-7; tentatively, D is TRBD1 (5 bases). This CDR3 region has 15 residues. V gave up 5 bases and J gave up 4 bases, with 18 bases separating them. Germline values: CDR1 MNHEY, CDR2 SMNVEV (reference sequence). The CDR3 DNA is TGTGCCAGCAGTCCAGGGTATCGTTTTGATTACGAGCAGTACTTC. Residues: CASSPGYRFDYEQYF.

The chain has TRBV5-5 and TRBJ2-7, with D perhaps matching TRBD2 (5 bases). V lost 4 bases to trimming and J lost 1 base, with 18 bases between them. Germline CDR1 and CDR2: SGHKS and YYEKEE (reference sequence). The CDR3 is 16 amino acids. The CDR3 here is CASSPEQYRGSYEQYF. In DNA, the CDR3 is TGTGCCAGCAGCCCCGAGCAGTACCGGGGATCCTACGAGCAGTACTTC.

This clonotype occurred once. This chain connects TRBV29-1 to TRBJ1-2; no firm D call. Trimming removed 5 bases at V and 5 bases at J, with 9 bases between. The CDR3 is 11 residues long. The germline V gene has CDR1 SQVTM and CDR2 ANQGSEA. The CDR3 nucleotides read TGCAGCGTTCCGGAAGGGTATGGCTACACCTTC. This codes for CSVPEGYGYTF.

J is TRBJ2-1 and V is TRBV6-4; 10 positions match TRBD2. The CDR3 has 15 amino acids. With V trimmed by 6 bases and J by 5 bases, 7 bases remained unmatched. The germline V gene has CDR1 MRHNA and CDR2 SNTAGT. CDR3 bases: TGTGCCAGCAGCGTCGTAGCGGGAGGTAACAATGAGCAGTTCTTC. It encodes CASSVVAGGNNEQFF.

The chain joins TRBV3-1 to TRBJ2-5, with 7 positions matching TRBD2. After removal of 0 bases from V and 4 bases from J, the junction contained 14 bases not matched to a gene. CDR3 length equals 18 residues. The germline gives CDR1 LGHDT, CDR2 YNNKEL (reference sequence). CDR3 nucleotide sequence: TGTGCCAGCAGCCAAGACCGACTAGCCGGCGGGGCAAGAGAGACCCAGTACTTC. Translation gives CASSQDRLAGGARETQYF.

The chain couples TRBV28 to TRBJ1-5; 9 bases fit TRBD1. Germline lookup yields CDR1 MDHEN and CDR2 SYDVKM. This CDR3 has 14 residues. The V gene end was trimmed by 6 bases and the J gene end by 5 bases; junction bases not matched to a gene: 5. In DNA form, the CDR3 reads TGTGCCAGCAGCACAGGGGGCCGGCATCAGCCCCAGCATTTT. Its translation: CASSTGGRHQPQHF. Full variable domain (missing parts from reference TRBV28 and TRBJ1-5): DVKVTQSSRYLVKRTGEKVFLECVQDMDHENMFWYRQDPGLGLRLIYFSYDVKMKEKGDIPEGYSVSREKKERFSLILESASTNQTSMYLCASSTGGRHQPQHFGDGTRLSIL.

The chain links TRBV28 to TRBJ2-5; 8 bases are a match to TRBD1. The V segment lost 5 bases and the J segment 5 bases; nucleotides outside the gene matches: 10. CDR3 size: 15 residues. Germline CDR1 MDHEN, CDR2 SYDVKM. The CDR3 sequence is CASSPDRGGMETQYF. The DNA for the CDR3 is TGTGCCAGCAGTCCCGACAGGGGAGGTATGGAGACCCAGTACTTC.

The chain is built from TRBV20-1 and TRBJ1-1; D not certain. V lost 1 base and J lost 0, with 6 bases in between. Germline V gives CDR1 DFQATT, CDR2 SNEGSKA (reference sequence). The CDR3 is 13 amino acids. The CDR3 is CSARGQVNTEAFF. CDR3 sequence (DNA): TGCAGTGCTAGAGGCCAGGTGAACACTGAAGCTTTCTTT.

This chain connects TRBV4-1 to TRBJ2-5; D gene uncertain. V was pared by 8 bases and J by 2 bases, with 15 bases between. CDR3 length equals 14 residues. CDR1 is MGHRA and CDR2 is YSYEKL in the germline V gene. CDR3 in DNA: TGCGCCAGCGGGGATTGGGCAGAGCAAGAGACCCAGTACTTC. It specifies CASGDWAEQETQYF.

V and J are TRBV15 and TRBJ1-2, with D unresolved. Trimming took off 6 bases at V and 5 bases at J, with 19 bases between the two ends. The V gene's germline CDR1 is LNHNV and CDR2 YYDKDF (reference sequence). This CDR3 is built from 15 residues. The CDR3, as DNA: TGTGCCACCAGTACCACCGAGGGAGCTTCTTATGGCTACACCTTC. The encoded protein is CATSTTEGASYGYTF.

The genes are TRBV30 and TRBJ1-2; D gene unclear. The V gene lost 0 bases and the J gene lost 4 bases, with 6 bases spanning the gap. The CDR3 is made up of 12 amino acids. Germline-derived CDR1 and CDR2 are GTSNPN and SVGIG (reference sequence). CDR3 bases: TGTGCCTGGAGTGTACCCGGCTATGGCTACACCTTC. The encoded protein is CAWSVPGYGYTF.

The CDR3 reads CASSELAGPDTQYF. The CDR3 DNA reads as TGTGCCAGCAGTGAACTAGCGGGCCCAGATACGCAGTATTTT. This chain connects TRBV2 to TRBJ2-3, with 8 bases aligning to TRBD2. The CDR3 has 14 residues. Germline CDR1 reads SNHLY; CDR2 reads FYNNEI. The V segment lost 2 bases and the J segment 4 bases; nucleotides outside the gene matches: 2.

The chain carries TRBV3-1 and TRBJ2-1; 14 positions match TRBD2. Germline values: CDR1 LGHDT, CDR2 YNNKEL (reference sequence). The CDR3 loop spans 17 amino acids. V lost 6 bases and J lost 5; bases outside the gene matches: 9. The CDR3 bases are TGTGCCAGCAGATCCGGGACTAGCGGGAGAATCGACAATGAGCAGTTCTTC. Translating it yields CASRSGTSGRIDNEQFF.

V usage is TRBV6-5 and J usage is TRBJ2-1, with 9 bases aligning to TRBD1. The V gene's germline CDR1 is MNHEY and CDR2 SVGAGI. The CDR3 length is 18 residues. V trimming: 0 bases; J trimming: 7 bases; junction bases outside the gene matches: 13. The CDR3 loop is CASSYSIQGQGPENEQFF. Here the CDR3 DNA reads TGTGCCAGCAGTTACTCGATCCAGGGACAGGGTCCGGAGAATGAGCAGTTCTTC.

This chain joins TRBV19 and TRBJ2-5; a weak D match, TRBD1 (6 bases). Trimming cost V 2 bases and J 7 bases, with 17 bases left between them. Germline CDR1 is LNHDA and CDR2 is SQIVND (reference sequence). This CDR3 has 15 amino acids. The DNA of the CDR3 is TGTGCCAGTAGTATAATGGGGACACCGGCGGTGACCCAGTACTTC. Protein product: CASSIMGTPAVTQYF.

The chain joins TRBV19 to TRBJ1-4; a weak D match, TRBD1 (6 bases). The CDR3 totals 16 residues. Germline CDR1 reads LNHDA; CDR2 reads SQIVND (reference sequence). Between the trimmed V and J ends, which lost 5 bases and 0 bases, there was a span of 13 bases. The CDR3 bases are TGTGCCAGTAGTCCGGGACATATTGCAACTAATGAAAAACTGTTTTTT. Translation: CASSPGHIATNEKLFF.

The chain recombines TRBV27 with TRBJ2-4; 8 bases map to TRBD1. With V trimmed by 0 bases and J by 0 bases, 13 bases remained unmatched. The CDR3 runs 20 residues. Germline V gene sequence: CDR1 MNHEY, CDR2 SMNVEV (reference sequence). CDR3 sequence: CASSLSGQGASLKAKNIQYF. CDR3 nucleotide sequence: TGTGCCAGCAGTTTATCCGGACAGGGCGCCAGCCTAAAAGCCAAAAACATTCAGTACTTC.

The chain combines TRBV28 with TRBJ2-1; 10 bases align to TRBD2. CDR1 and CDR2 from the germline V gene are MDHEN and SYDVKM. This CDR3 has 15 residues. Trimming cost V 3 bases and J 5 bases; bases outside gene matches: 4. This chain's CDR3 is CASSFSLAGDNEQFF. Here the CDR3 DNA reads TGTGCCAGCAGTTTTAGTCTAGCGGGGGACAATGAGCAGTTCTTC. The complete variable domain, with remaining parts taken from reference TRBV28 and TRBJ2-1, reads DVKVTQSSRYLVKRTGEKVFLECVQDMDHENMFWYRQDPGLGLRLIYFSYDVKMKEKGDIPEGYSVSREKKERFSLILESASTNQTSMYLCASSFSLAGDNEQFFGPGTRLTVL.

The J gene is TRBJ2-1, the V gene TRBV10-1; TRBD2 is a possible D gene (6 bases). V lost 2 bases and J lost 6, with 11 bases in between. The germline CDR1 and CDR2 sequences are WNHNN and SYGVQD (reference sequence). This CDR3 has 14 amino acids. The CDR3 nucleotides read TGCGCCAGCAGTGAGGGGGATAGCGGCAATGAGCAGTTCTTC. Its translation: CASSEGDSGNEQFF.

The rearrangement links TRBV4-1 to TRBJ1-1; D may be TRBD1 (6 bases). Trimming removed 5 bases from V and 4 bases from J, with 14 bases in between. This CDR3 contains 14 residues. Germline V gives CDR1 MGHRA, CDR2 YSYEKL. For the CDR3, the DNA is TGCGCCAGCAGCGAAGGGGAGGGGGGCACTGAAGCTTTCTTT. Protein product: CASSEGEGGTEAFF.

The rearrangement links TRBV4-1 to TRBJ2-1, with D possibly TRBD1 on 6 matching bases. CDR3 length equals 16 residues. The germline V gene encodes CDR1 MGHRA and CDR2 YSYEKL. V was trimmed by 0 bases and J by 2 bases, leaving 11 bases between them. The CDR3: CASSQEYRAPYNEQFF. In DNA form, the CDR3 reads TGCGCCAGCAGCCAAGAGTACAGGGCACCCTACAATGAGCAGTTCTTC.

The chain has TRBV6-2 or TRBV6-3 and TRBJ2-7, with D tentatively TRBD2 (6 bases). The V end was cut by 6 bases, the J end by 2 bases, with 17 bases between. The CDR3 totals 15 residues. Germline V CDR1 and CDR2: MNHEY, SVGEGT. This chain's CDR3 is CASSYGEAGTYEQYF. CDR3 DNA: TGTGCCAGCAGCTACGGGGAGGCAGGGACCTACGAGCAGTACTTC.

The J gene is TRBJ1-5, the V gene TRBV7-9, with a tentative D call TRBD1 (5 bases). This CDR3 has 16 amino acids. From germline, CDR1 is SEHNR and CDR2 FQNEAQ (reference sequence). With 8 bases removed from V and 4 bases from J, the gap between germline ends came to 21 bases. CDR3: CASSPLEQASNQPQHF. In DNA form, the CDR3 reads TGTGCCAGCTCTCCATTAGAACAGGCCTCGAATCAGCCCCAGCATTTT.

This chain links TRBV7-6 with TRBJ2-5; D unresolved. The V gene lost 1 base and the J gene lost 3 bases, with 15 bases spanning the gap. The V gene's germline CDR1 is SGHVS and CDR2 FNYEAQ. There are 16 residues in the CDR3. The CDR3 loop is CASSLEVSTLKETQYF. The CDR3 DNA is TGTGCCAGCAGCTTAGAAGTCAGCACCCTTAAAGAGACCCAGTACTTC.

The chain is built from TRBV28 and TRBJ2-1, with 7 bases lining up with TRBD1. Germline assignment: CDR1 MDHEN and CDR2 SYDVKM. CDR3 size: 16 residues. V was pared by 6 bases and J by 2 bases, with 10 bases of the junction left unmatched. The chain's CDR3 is CASSLPATGTYNEQFF. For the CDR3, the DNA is TGTGCCAGCAGCCTCCCTGCGACAGGGACCTACAATGAGCAGTTCTTC.